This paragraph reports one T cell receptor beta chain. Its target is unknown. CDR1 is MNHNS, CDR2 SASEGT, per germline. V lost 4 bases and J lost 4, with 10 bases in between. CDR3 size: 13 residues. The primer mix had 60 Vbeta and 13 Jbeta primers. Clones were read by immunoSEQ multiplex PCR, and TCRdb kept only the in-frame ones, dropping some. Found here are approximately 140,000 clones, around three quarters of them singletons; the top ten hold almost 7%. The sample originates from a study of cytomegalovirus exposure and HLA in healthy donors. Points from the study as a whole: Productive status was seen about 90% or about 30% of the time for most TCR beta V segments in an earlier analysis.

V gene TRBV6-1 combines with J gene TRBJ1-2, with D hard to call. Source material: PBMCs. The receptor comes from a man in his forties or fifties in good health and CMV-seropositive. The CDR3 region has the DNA TGTGCCAGCAGTGTTCGGGTCCTCTATGGCTACACCTTC. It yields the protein CASSVRVLYGYTF.